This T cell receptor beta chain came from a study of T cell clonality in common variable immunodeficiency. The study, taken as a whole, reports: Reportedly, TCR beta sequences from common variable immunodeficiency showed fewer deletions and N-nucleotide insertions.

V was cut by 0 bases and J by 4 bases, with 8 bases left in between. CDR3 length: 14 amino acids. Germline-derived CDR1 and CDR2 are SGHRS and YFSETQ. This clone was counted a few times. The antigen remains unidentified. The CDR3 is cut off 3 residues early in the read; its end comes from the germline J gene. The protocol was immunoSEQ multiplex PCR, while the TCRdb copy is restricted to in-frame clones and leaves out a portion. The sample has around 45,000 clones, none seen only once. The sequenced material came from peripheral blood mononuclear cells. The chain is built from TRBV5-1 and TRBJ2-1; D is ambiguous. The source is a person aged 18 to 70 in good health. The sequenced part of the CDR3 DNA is TGCGCCAGCAGCTTGGCTAGTTCATACAATGAG. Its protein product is CASSLASSYNE. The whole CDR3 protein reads CASSLASSYNEQFF.